The 10 T cell receptor beta chains reported below all come from one sample, sequenced in a study of blood T cell repertoires in COVID-19. The method was immunoSEQ multiplex PCR; TCRdb's version includes in-frame clones alone and lacks a portion of them. The table lists around 260,000 clones, 88% of them singletons. Material for sequencing was peripheral blood. The origin of the receptors is a human donor in a cohort sampled during active COVID-19.

The chain employs TRBV5-1 and TRBJ2-1, with 10 bases identical to TRBD1. V gave up 2 bases and J gave up 9 bases; unmatched junction bases: 8. CDR3 length: 15 amino acids. CDR1 is SGHRS, CDR2 YFSETQ, per germline. The CDR3 here is CASSFRDRGRGEQFF. DNA for the CDR3: TGCGCCAGCAGCTTCCGGGACAGGGGTCGGGGTGAGCAGTTCTTC.

V is TRBV9 and J is TRBJ1-1, with a tentative D call TRBD1 (6 bases). The germline gives CDR1 SGDLS, CDR2 YYNGEE. V was clipped by 3 bases and J by 0 bases, with 21 bases between them. This CDR3 spans 18 amino acids. For the CDR3, the DNA is TGTGCCAGCAGCGCGTCCGGGGGGGCGAGCTTCATGAACACTGAAGCTTTCTTT. Encoded protein: CASSASGGASFMNTEAFF.

The chain employs TRBV6-5 and TRBJ1-1; D perhaps matches TRBD1 (6 bases). Germline CDR1 reads MNHEY; CDR2 reads SVGAGI. The V and J ends lost 6 bases and 6 bases respectively, with 17 bases between them. CDR3 length equals 14 residues. The CDR3 nucleotides read TGTGCCAGCAGCCATACAGACAGGTCTGCTGAAGCTTTCTTT. Translating gives CASSHTDRSAEAFF.

The V and J genes are TRBV9 and TRBJ2-7, with D tentatively TRBD1 (6 bases). Trimming shortened V by 0 bases and J by 5 bases, and 15 bases separated the two germline ends. The V gene's germline CDR1 is SGDLS and CDR2 YYNGEE. This CDR3 comprises 15 residues. The CDR3 reads CASSVGLQGLNEQYF. CDR3 sequence (DNA): TGTGCCAGCAGCGTAGGACTACAGGGCCTAAACGAGCAGTACTTC.

The sample holds one count of this clone. V and J are TRBV27 and TRBJ2-7, with TRBD1 matching 12 bases. The CDR3 runs to 15 residues. Germline loops: CDR1 MNHEY, CDR2 SMNVEV (reference sequence). V shed 5 bases, J shed 4 bases, and the junction held 6 bases outside the gene matches. The CDR3 DNA is TGTGCCAGCAGTCTCCGGGACAGGGGGCAGTACGAGCAGTACTTC. Its protein product is CASSLRDRGQYEQYF.

The chain carries TRBV4-1 and TRBJ2-7, with D perhaps TRBD1 (5 bases). The CDR3 covers 16 residues. The germline CDR1 and CDR2 sequences are MGHRA and YSYEKL. V was clipped by 0 bases and J by 0 bases, with 12 bases between them. The CDR3: CASSQDSGRASYEQYF. Written as DNA, the CDR3 is TGCGCCAGCAGCCAAGATTCGGGCAGGGCCTCCTACGAGCAGTACTTC.

The V and J genes are TRBV7-2 and TRBJ1-2, with 11 bases matching TRBD1. V dropped 3 bases and J dropped 8; count of bases not matched to a gene: 8. From germline, CDR1 is SGHTA and CDR2 FQGNSA. The CDR3 extends over 15 amino acids. The CDR3 nucleotides are TGTGCCAGCAGCTTGCCCGCGGACAGGGGGCTGGGCTACACCTTC. It encodes CASSLPADRGLGYTF.

The V gene is TRBV7-7, the J gene TRBJ2-1, with 7 bases aligning to TRBD2. The CDR3 has 19 residues. Looked up from germline, CDR1 is SSHAT and CDR2 is FNYEAQ (reference sequence). In DNA form, the CDR3 reads TGTGCTACCAGATTACCCGGGGCGGTGGCGGGAGTTCCCTACAATGAGCAGTTCTTC. Its translation: CATRLPGAVAGVPYNEQFF.

The J gene is TRBJ2-2, the V gene TRBV9; TRBD2 matches at 11 bases. Germline loops: CDR1 SGDLS, CDR2 YYNGEE. The CDR3 runs to 20 residues. Trimming cost V 4 bases and J 3 bases; bases outside gene matches: 17. This chain's CDR3 is CASSSPGLAGGPWDTGELFF. The CDR3 DNA is TGTGCCAGCAGCTCCCCCGGGTTAGCGGGAGGGCCGTGGGACACCGGGGAGCTGTTTTTT.

The V and J genes are TRBV30 and TRBJ1-2; D is unclear. Germline CDR1 and CDR2: GTSNPN and SVGIG (reference sequence). The CDR3 runs 13 residues. V was trimmed by 3 bases and J by 6 bases, leaving 14 bases between them. This chain's CDR3 is CAWSLIPTNGYTF. The CDR3 coding sequence is TGTGCCTGGAGCCTAATCCCCACTAATGGCTACACCTTC.